This entry lists 17 T cell receptor beta chains sequenced from one sample in a study of blood T cell repertoires in COVID-19. The table came from immunoSEQ multiplex PCR; TCRdb's copy has only in-frame clones and leaves some out. The sample lists fewer than 250,000 clones; 90% to 95% were seen once. Input material: peripheral blood. All receptors derive from a man between 25 and 39 years old with acute or convalescent COVID-19.

This clone has only one observation. This rearrangement joins TRBV5-1 to TRBJ2-3; D gene uncertain. The germline V gene encodes CDR1 SGHRS and CDR2 YFSETQ. This CDR3 has 15 amino acids. Trimming stripped 5 bases from V and 0 bases from J, with 13 bases between. CDR3 DNA: TGCGCCAGCAGTAGGTGGGTGACTAGCACAGATACGCAGTATTTT. This sequence encodes CASSRWVTSTDTQYF.

This chain joins TRBV7-3 and TRBJ1-2, with a weak D call TRBD1 (6 bases). This CDR3 comprises 14 residues. Germline loops: CDR1 SGHTA, CDR2 FQGTGA. Trimming took off 2 bases at V and 7 bases at J, with 14 bases between the two ends. The CDR3 loop is CASSLRQDGSGYTF. The CDR3 region has the DNA TGTGCCAGCAGCTTACGACAGGACGGCTCTGGCTACACCTTC.

The chain recombines TRBV11-2 with TRBJ2-7; weak D call: TRBD1 (5 bases). CDR3 size: 15 residues. The germline gives CDR1 SGHAT, CDR2 FQNNGV. Between the trimmed V and J ends, which lost 2 bases and 6 bases, there was a span of 17 bases. DNA for the CDR3: TGTGCCAGCAGCTTAAGTTCGGCAGGGTTGTCCGAGCAGTACTTC. This sequence encodes CASSLSSAGLSEQYF.

The rearrangement joins TRBV29-1 to TRBJ2-5, with D maybe TRBD1 (6 bases). This CDR3 is built from 12 residues. The germline V gene has CDR1 SQVTM and CDR2 ANQGSEA. V lost 5 bases and J 3 bases, leaving 10 bases between the germline ends. The CDR3 DNA follows: TGCAGCGTTAAAACAGGGAAAGAGACCCAGTACTTC. Its protein is CSVKTGKETQYF.

This clone was seen only a few times. The CDR3 DNA reads as TGCGCCAGCAGCAACAAGATGAACACTGAAGCTTTCTTT. It is translated as CASSNKMNTEAFF. The rearrangement joins TRBV4-1 to TRBJ1-1; D is uncertain. The CDR3 is made up of 13 amino acids. Trimming took 5 bases from V and 0 from J, leaving 7 bases between them. Germline lookup yields CDR1 MGHRA and CDR2 YSYEKL.

The J gene is TRBJ1-5, the V gene TRBV21-1; TRBD1, the table's D call, was not compared with the DNA. TRBV21-1 counts as a pseudogene. The CDR3 loop spans 18 amino acids. The DNA for the CDR3 is TGTGCCAGCAGCAAAGAACAGGGTAGGGGAGATTGTGATCAGCCCCAGCATTTT. Its translation is CASSKEQGRGDCDQPQHF.

The chain carries TRBV5-1 and TRBJ1-6, with 7 bases lining up with TRBD1. Trimming at V came to 3 bases and at J to 1 base, leaving 4 bases not matched to a gene. Germline V gene lookup returns CDR1 SGHRS and CDR2 YFSETQ. The length of the CDR3 is 16 residues. The CDR3 loop is CASSSTGNSYNSPLHF. In DNA form, the CDR3 reads TGCGCCAGCAGCTCGACAGGGAATTCCTATAATTCACCCCTCCACTTT.

The rearrangement joins TRBV27 to TRBJ2-7; possible D gene TRBD2, 5 bases. The germline gives CDR1 MNHEY, CDR2 SMNVEV (reference sequence). The CDR3 has 15 amino acids. V was trimmed by 1 base and J by 6 bases, leaving 16 bases between them. CDR3 DNA sequence: TGTGCCAGCAGTTTATTTGGTCGAGAACGGGGCGAGCAGTACTTC. It translates to CASSLFGRERGEQYF.

The sample holds one count of this clone. The chain recombines TRBV6-6 with TRBJ1-5; possible D gene TRBD1, 5 bases. Trimming took 8 bases from V and 4 from J, leaving 12 bases between them. The CDR3 totals 13 residues. From germline, CDR1 is MNHNY and CDR2 SVGAGI (reference sequence). The CDR3 is CASGARGNQPQHF. The CDR3, as DNA: TGTGCCAGCGGGGCCCGGGGGAATCAGCCCCAGCATTTT.

Concerning this clone: At one boundary the junction diverges from the germline segment, which might be a read error. The gene calls are TRBV28 and TRBJ2-1, with 12 positions matching TRBD1. The CDR3 runs to 15 residues. Germline V gives CDR1 MDHEN, CDR2 SYDVKM. The CDR3 DNA reads TGTGCCAGCAGGGAGGGGACAGGGGGCTACTATGAGCAGTTCTTC. It encodes CASREGTGGYYEQFF.

The V and J genes are TRBV20-1 and TRBJ1-5, with TRBD1 as a possible D gene (5 bases). Germline-derived CDR1 and CDR2 are DFQATT and SNEGSKA (reference sequence). The CDR3 is made up of 11 amino acids. The V end was cut by 3 bases, the J end by 9 bases, with 9 bases between. CDR3 sequence: CSASLQGPQHF. DNA of the CDR3: TGCAGTGCTAGTTTGCAGGGGCCCCAGCATTTT.

The chain has TRBV28 and TRBJ1-4; TRBD1 matches 8 bases. The V gene's germline CDR1 is MDHEN and CDR2 SYDVKM. The CDR3 contains 14 residues. Trimming cost V 6 bases and J 4 bases; bases outside gene matches: 4. The DNA for the CDR3 is TGTGCCAGCAGCCCGGGACAGGTTAATGAAAAACTGTTTTTT. Translated, it gives CASSPGQVNEKLFF.

The chain links TRBV5-1 to TRBJ2-1; TRBD2 matches at 9 bases. The CDR3 loop spans 16 amino acids. CDR1 is SGHRS and CDR2 is YFSETQ in the germline V gene. V was clipped by 4 bases and J by 9 bases; unmatched bases: 14. Here the CDR3 reads CASSRLEGSGRTEQFF. The CDR3 DNA reads as TGCGCCAGCAGCCGCCTTGAGGGTAGCGGGAGAACTGAGCAGTTCTTC.

The chain recombines TRBV5-1 with TRBJ2-7, with 7 bases aligning to TRBD1. The length of the CDR3 is 14 residues. V was pared by 4 bases and J by 4 bases, with 8 bases of the junction left unmatched. Germline V gene sequence: CDR1 SGHRS, CDR2 YFSETQ. CDR3 amino acids: CASSASTGRYEQYF. Written as DNA, the CDR3 is TGCGCCAGCAGCGCTTCGACAGGGCGGTACGAGCAGTACTTC.

The chain uses TRBV3-1 (or the pseudogene TRBV3-2) and TRBJ1-1, with a weak D call TRBD1 (5 bases). Trimming removed 1 base at V and 4 bases at J, with 10 bases between. This CDR3 contains 14 residues. The germline V gene has CDR1 LGHDT and CDR2 YNNKEL (reference sequence). The CDR3: CASSQGQKSTEAFF. CDR3 DNA sequence: TGTGCCAGCAGCCAAGGACAGAAGAGCACTGAAGCTTTCTTT.

The chain couples TRBV28 to TRBJ1-4, with 9 bases that match TRBD1. The germline V gene encodes CDR1 MDHEN and CDR2 SYDVKM. V shed 5 bases and J 8 bases; nucleotides not matched to a gene: 0. This CDR3 comprises 12 residues. The CDR3 sequence: CASSDRGEKLFF. In DNA, the CDR3 is TGTGCCAGCAGTGACAGGGGGGAAAAACTGTTTTTT.

The CDR3 DNA sequence: TGTGCCAGCGAGAAGAGCTTGGGACAGGGACCCACCGGGGAGCTGTTTTTT. Its protein is CASEKSLGQGPTGELFF. The gene calls are TRBV28 and TRBJ2-2, with TRBD1 identical over 9 bases. The V gene's germline CDR1 is MDHEN and CDR2 SYDVKM. V was pared by 8 bases and J by 4 bases, with 14 bases of the junction left unmatched. CDR3 length equals 17 residues.